The TCR beta chain described here comes from a study of cytomegalovirus exposure and HLA in healthy donors. The study, taken as a whole, reports: TCR beta chain V- and J-gene trimming was linked, in a later analysis, to a missense variant in DCLRE1C.

About this clone: Antigen: not known. This specimen includes other DNA sequences encoding the same CDR3.

PCR used 60 Vbeta primers and 13 Jbeta primers. Sequencing was performed with immunoSEQ multiplex PCR; in TCRdb, only in-frame clones are kept and a portion is missing. The sample includes approximately 150,000 clones, 70% of them seen just once. The CDR3 is 15 amino acids. Germline CDR1 and CDR2: MNHNS and SASEGT. V was clipped by 6 bases and J by 9 bases, with 18 bases between them. Sequenced sample: PBMCs. The chain carries TRBV6-1 and TRBJ1-6; tentative D call: TRBD1 (6 bases). This TCR was sampled from a man between 18 and 35 years old in good health and CMV-seropositive. Written as DNA, the CDR3 is TGTGCCAGCAGCACAGGTGGGGGCTCATCTTCACCCCTCCACTTT. It yields the protein CASSTGGGSSSPLHF.